This TCR beta chain came from a study of control samples from healthy donors and cancer patients. The CDR3 sequence is 14 residues long. Per germline, CDR1 LNHDA and CDR2 SQIVND (reference sequence). The V end lost 6 bases, the J end lost 0 bases, and 8 bases lay between the germline ends. Clones were sequenced by immunoSEQ multiplex PCR, and TCRdb holds only the in-frame ones, with some missing. The repertoire holds roughly 100,000 clones, with approximately 92% as singletons. The sequenced sample was blood. The V gene is TRBV19, the J gene TRBJ1-4; unclear D gene. This TCR was sampled from a human donor in good health. The donor label of this sample is uncertain. For the CDR3, the DNA is TGTGCCAGTAGCCCAGCTGCAACTAATGAAAAACTGTTTTTT. Amino acid sequence: CASSPAATNEKLFF.